Below, 2 T cell receptor beta chains from the same sample are listed, as sequenced in a study of CD8 T cells in ankylosing spondylitis. General study findings and limits: Ankylosing spondylitis blood seemed to carry a telltale TCR beta motif made of fewer than ten highly homologous variants.

Antigens for these TCRs are unknown. Via MiXCR, TCRdb re-called the 5' RACE reads, giving one row per CDR3 protein. The sample shows approximately 400,000 distinct CDR3 sequences, roughly 26% of them seen only once. Sequencing used blood, either unsorted or a sorted T cell fraction (not recorded which). These receptors all stem from a male donor with ankylosing spondylitis.

This clonotype was seen at least ten times. This rearrangement joins TRBV5-1 to TRBJ1-6, with D perhaps matching TRBD1 (5 bases). Trimming stripped 0 bases from V and 4 bases from J, with 14 bases between. This CDR3 has 17 amino acids. The V gene's germline CDR1 is SGHRS and CDR2 YFSETQ. For the CDR3, the DNA is TGCGCCAGCAGCTTGGAGACGGGAGAGGGGTATAATTCACCCCTCCACTTT. This sequence encodes CASSLETGEGYNSPLHF.

This clonotype has only one observation. The gene calls are TRBV30 and TRBJ1-5; D is unclear. Germline V lookup: CDR1 GTSNPN, CDR2 SVGIG (reference sequence). The V and J ends lost 1 base and 2 bases respectively, with 6 bases between them. The CDR3 sequence is 13 residues long. In DNA form, the CDR3 reads TGTGCCTGGAGTGCCGACCGCAATCAGCCCCAGCATTTT. It is translated as CAWSADRNQPQHF. The whole variable domain, remainder taken from reference TRBV30 and TRBJ1-5, is SQTIHQWPATLVQPVGSPLSLECTVEGTSNPNLYWYRQAAGRGLQLLFYSVGIGQISSEVPQNLSASRPQDRQFILSSKKLLLSDSGFYLCAWSADRNQPQHFGDGTRLSIL.